Presented here are 3 T cell receptor beta chains from one specimen sequenced in a study of T cell clonotyping in hematopoietic cell transplantation. Assay: immunoSEQ multiplex PCR; the TCRdb copy retains only in-frame clones and omits some. The sample has nearly 70,000 clones; just under 95% are singletons. The sample comprised peripheral blood mononuclear cells. The receptors derive from a man over 45 in good health. Some clones in this sample may be carry-over from other donors' samples.

V usage is TRBV29-1 and J usage is TRBJ1-1; D is unresolved. With 1 base removed from V and 4 bases from J, the gap between germline ends came to 13 bases. The CDR3 loop spans 14 amino acids. Germline lookup yields CDR1 SQVTM and CDR2 ANQGSEA. CDR3 nucleotide sequence: TGCAGCGTTGAAGGTCGAAATGATGCCACTGAAGCTTTCTTT. Translated: CSVEGRNDATEAFF.

CDR3 sequence (DNA): TGCGCCAGCAGCCAGGGACCTGACAGGGTCCACCAGCCCCAGCATTTT. Translating it yields CASSQGPDRVHQPQHF. The chain carries TRBV4-3 and TRBJ1-5; 7 bases map to TRBD1. CDR1 and CDR2 (germline): LGHNA, YSLEER. Unmatched junction bases numbered 12, after V lost 3 bases and J lost 7 bases. The CDR3 length is 16 residues.

The rearrangement links TRBV9 to TRBJ2-1, with D perhaps TRBD2 (6 bases). Per germline, CDR1 SGDLS and CDR2 YYNGEE. Between the trimmed V and J ends, which lost 3 bases and 5 bases, there was a span of 15 bases. The CDR3 is 15 residues long. The CDR3 here is CASSGGTLGHNEQFF. For the CDR3, the DNA is TGTGCCAGCAGCGGCGGGACCCTGGGGCACAATGAGCAGTTCTTC.